These T cell receptor beta chains were read from a single sample in a study of blood T cell repertoires in COVID-19. TCRdb keeps only in-frame clones here, not all; method: immunoSEQ multiplex PCR. The data contain about 90,000 clones, 75% to 85% of them singletons. The sequenced sample was peripheral blood. These receptors all stem from a woman between 65 and 79 years old with acute or convalescent COVID-19. Both conserved end residues are part of each CDR3. Fields, in order: J gene, clone size, V gene, D gene, CDR3 protein, CDR3 DNA. The D gene is left open where the match is weak. The listing skips clone size in some rows; elsewhere it reads once, few, many or a size class.

TRBJ2-2,-,TRBV5-1,TRBD1,CASSLRQGYIGELFF,TGCGCCAGCAGCTTAAGACAGGGATACATCGGGGAGCTGTTTTTT
TRBJ1-2,-,TRBV6-6,TRBD1,CASRSGTANYGYTF,TGTGCCAGCAGATCCGGGACAGCAAACTATGGCTACACCTTC
TRBJ2-1,-,TRBV7-6,-,CASSLVAGRGNEQFF,TGTGCCAGCAGCTTAGTGGCGGGAAGGGGCAATGAGCAGTTCTTC
TRBJ1-6,-,TRBV2,-,CASSGQYNSPLHF,TGTGCCAGCAGTGGACAGTATAATTCACCCCTCCACTTT
TRBJ2-5,few,TRBV10-3,-,CAISASGTGQPAEETQYF,TGTGCCATCAGTGCATCTGGTACGGGACAACCTGCCGAAGAGACCCAGTACTTC
TRBJ2-7,-,TRBV28,TRBD1,CASSFGTGTTEQYF,TGTGCCAGCAGCTTCGGGACAGGGACAACCGAGCAGTACTTC
TRBJ2-3,few,TRBV5-1,TRBD2,CASNRGGLAGADTQYF,TGCGCCAGCAACCGAGGGGGACTAGCGGGAGCAGATACGCAGTATTTT
TRBJ2-5,-,TRBV21-1,-,CAGLGQAQETQYF,TGTGCCGGCCTGGGACAGGCTCAAGAGACCCAGTACTTC
TRBJ2-5,-,TRBV7-2,TRBD1,CASSRLWDSKETQYF,TGTGCCAGCAGCCGCCTCTGGGACAGTAAAGAGACCCAGTACTTC
TRBJ1-1,-,TRBV19,-,CAVTGLNTEAFF,TGTGCCGTAACAGGGCTGAACACTGAAGCTTTCTTT
TRBJ1-2,-,TRBV10-3,-,CAIQTGSPGDGYTF,TGTGCCATCCAAACGGGCAGCCCGGGGGATGGCTACACCTTC
TRBJ2-1,-,TRBV7-8,TRBD2,CASSSLRGGDNEQFF,TGTGCCAGCAGCTCCCTGCGGGGGGGCGATAATGAGCAGTTCTTC
TRBJ2-2,few,TRBV12-3/TRBV12-4,-,CASSRQTTGELFF,TGTGCCAGCAGTCGACAGACCACCGGGGAGCTGTTTTTT
TRBJ2-3,-,TRBV2,-,CASSERGLTDTQYF,TGTGCCAGCAGTGAACGGGGGTTGACAGATACGCAGTATTTT
TRBJ2-2,-,TRBV3-1/TRBV3-2,TRBD2,CASSSQRGLSGELFF,TGTGCCAGCAGCTCCCAGCGGGGACTAAGCGGGGAGCTGTTTTTT
TRBJ2-2,few,TRBV5-1,-,CASSLSGPANTGELFF,TGCGCCAGCAGCTTGAGCGGACCCGCGAACACCGGGGAGCTGTTTTTT
TRBJ1-2,once,TRBV20-1,-,CSANEVPNGYGYTF,TGCAGTGCTAATGAGGTACCCAACGGCTATGGCTACACCTTC
TRBJ1-2,-,TRBV7-9,-,CASNEGVDYGYTF,TGTGCCAGCAACGAGGGGGTGGACTATGGCTACACCTTC
TRBJ1-6,-,TRBV7-2,-,CASSSRRQNNSPLHF,TGTGCCAGCAGCTCACGCAGGCAAAATAATTCACCCCTCCACTTT
TRBJ1-6,-,TRBV4-1,TRBD1,CASSQTGTGRSNSPLHF,TGCGCCAGCAGCCAGACCGGGACAGGGAGGAGTAATTCACCCCTCCACTTT
TRBJ2-7,few,TRBV28,TRBD1,CASEGQLSHEQYF,TGTGCCAGCGAGGGACAGTTATCCCACGAGCAGTACTTC
TRBJ2-7,-,TRBV7-9,-,CASSLSGPYEQYF,TGTGCCAGCAGCTTGAGCGGGCCCTACGAGCAGTACTTC
TRBJ2-3,-,TRBV18,TRBD2,CASSPSAGAFTDTQYF,TGTGCCAGCTCACCTTCAGCGGGGGCATTCACAGATACGCAGTATTTT
TRBJ1-4,-,TRBV25-1,-,CASSDGVKLFF,TGTGCCAGCAGTGACGGGGTAAAACTGTTTTTT
TRBJ2-3,once,TRBV4-2,-,CASSPSRDLAADTQYF,TGTGCCAGCAGCCCTTCCCGCGACTTAGCGGCAGATACGCAGTATTTT
TRBJ1-5,-,TRBV30,TRBD1,CAWKQGDRWSNQPQHF,TGTGCCTGGAAGCAGGGGGATAGGTGGAGCAATCAGCCCCAGCATTTT
TRBJ2-1,-,TRBV5-1,TRBD2,CASSLVAGGGGEQFF,TGCGCCAGCAGCTTGGTAGCGGGAGGAGGAGGTGAGCAGTTCTTC
TRBJ2-3,few,TRBV4-1,TRBD2,CASSQDWLAGASSTDTQYF,TGCGCCAGCAGCCAAGATTGGCTAGCGGGGGCCTCTAGCACAGATACGCAGTATTTT
TRBJ1-2,-,TRBV4-2,-,CASSQDRAGDYGYTF,TGTGCCAGCAGCCAAGATCGGGCGGGAGACTATGGCTACACCTTC
TRBJ2-7,-,TRBV4-1,-,CASSQGHSEQYF,TGCGCCAGCAGCCAAGGTCACAGCGAGCAGTACTTC
TRBJ1-4,once,TRBV3-1/TRBV3-2,-,CASSQQFGQPNEKLFF,TGTGCCAGCAGCCAACAGTTCGGACAACCAAATGAAAAACTGTTTTTT
TRBJ2-1,-,TRBV15,TRBD1,CATSREATGVGGYNEQFF,TGTGCCACCAGCAGAGAAGCCACAGGGGTTGGTGGGTACAATGAGCAGTTCTTC
TRBJ2-1,-,TRBV4-1,-,CASSQDGSGFYNEQFF,TGCGCCAGCAGCCAAGATGGAAGCGGGTTCTACAATGAGCAGTTCTTC
TRBJ2-5,once,TRBV5-4,-,CASSSHRGQETQYF,TGTGCCAGCAGCTCCCATCGAGGCCAAGAGACCCAGTACTTC
TRBJ2-5,-,TRBV25-1,TRBD1,CASSELDRQETQYF,TGTGCCAGCAGTGAATTGGACAGGCAAGAGACCCAGTACTTC
TRBJ2-7,-,TRBV19,-,CASSGDYEQYF,TGTGCCAGTAGCGGGGACTACGAGCAGTACTTC
TRBJ2-3,-,TRBV10-3,-,CAIKEPGQTDTQYF,TGTGCCATCAAGGAGCCGGGTCAGACAGATACGCAGTATTTT
TRBJ1-2,-,TRBV4-2,TRBD1,CASSQDSWTGGDGYTF,TGTGCCAGCAGCCAAGACTCTTGGACAGGCGGGGATGGCTACACCTTC
TRBJ1-1,few,TRBV27,-,CASSFSGLAEAFF,TGTGCCAGCAGTTTCTCAGGGTTGGCTGAAGCTTTCTTT
TRBJ2-2,-,TRBV6-5,-,CASAAHWITGELFF,TGTGCCAGCGCAGCGCACTGGATCACCGGGGAGCTGTTTTTT
TRBJ2-1,-,TRBV21-1,-,CASSPPGNNEQFF,TGTGCCAGCAGCCCCCCCGGGAACAATGAGCAGTTCTTC
TRBJ2-1,-,TRBV3-1/TRBV3-2,TRBD2,CASSQGGLAGVSYNEQFF,TGTGCCAGCAGCCAAGGCGGGCTAGCGGGAGTTTCCTACAATGAGCAGTTCTTC
TRBJ2-7,-,TRBV19,-,CASSIPGTYEQYF,TGTGCCAGTAGTATTCCAGGCACCTACGAGCAGTACTTC
TRBJ1-2,few,TRBV5-4,TRBD1,CASSFEQGNYGYTF,TGTGCCAGCAGCTTTGAACAGGGGAACTATGGCTACACCTTC
TRBJ2-1,-,TRBV3-1/TRBV3-2,-,CASSPELGLVQYNEQFF,TGTGCCAGCAGCCCCGAACTCGGACTGGTACAGTACAATGAGCAGTTCTTC
TRBJ2-7,-,TRBV19,TRBD1,CASSVQGVSYEQYF,TGTGCCAGTAGCGTACAGGGGGTTTCCTACGAGCAGTACTTC
TRBJ2-1,-,TRBV27,-,CASSLLSANEQFF,TGTGCCAGCAGTTTATTAAGCGCTAATGAGCAGTTCTTC
TRBJ2-1,-,TRBV6-2/TRBV6-3,TRBD2,CASSLIAGSYNEQFF,TGTGCCAGCAGCCTCATAGCGGGGTCCTACAATGAGCAGTTCTTC
TRBJ1-4,-,TRBV28,-,CASRPTEGGNEKLFF,TGTGCCAGCAGGCCAACGGAAGGGGGAAATGAAAAACTGTTTTTT
TRBJ2-7,-,TRBV4-2,TRBD2,CASSQGSSGYEQYF,TGTGCCAGCAGCCAAGGCTCTAGCGGCTACGAGCAGTACTTC
TRBJ2-5,-,TRBV30,TRBD2,CAWSLLAGGPTETQYF,TGTGCCTGGAGTCTTCTAGCGGGGGGGCCGACAGAGACCCAGTACTTC
TRBJ2-5,-,TRBV29-1,-,CSVSKGAGGQETQYF,TGCAGCGTTTCCAAGGGGGCGGGGGGTCAAGAGACCCAGTACTTC
TRBJ1-4,-,TRBV19,-,CASNSGAPNEKLFF,TGTGCCAGTAACAGTGGTGCCCCTAATGAAAAACTGTTTTTT
TRBJ2-7,-,TRBV6-2/TRBV6-3,TRBD2,CASSYLLAGSDEQYF,TGTGCCAGCAGTTACCTACTAGCGGGATCGGACGAGCAGTACTTC
TRBJ2-7,-,TRBV28,TRBD1,CASGGQGLSYEQYF,TGTGCCAGCGGAGGACAGGGGCTCTCCTACGAGCAGTACTTC
TRBJ2-7,-,TRBV2,-,CASREGGTGKKVYYEQYF,TGTGCCAGCAGGGAGGGGGGGACCGGGAAGAAGGTGTACTACGAGCAGTACTTC
TRBJ1-2,-,TRBV27,TRBD1,CATRRDRASGYTF,TGTGCCACCCGCCGGGACAGGGCTTCTGGCTACACCTTC